The present entry profiles one TCR beta chain with its context. Its matching antigen is unknown. The data belong to a study of identical twins. Findings and caveats of the study: Conclusions rested on cross-sectional statistics rather than following the same donors.

A universal primer site came from template switching; cDNA carried unique molecular identifiers. MiXCR, run by TCRdb on the 5' RACE reads, gives a single entry per CDR3 protein. The sample yields 1.5 million to 2 million distinct CDR3 sequences, under 35% seen once. V lost 7 bases, J lost 0 bases, and 10 bases lay in between. CDR1 and CDR2 from the germline V gene are ENHRY and SYGVKD. The CDR3 contains 14 residues. This chain links TRBV10-3 with TRBJ2-1, with D possibly matching TRBD2 (6 bases). The sequencing sample was made of cord blood. The clonotype originates from a newborn girl in good health. The CDR3 reads CAIIASASYNEQFF. DNA for the CDR3: TGTGCCATCATCGCTAGCGCCTCCTACAATGAGCAGTTCTTC.